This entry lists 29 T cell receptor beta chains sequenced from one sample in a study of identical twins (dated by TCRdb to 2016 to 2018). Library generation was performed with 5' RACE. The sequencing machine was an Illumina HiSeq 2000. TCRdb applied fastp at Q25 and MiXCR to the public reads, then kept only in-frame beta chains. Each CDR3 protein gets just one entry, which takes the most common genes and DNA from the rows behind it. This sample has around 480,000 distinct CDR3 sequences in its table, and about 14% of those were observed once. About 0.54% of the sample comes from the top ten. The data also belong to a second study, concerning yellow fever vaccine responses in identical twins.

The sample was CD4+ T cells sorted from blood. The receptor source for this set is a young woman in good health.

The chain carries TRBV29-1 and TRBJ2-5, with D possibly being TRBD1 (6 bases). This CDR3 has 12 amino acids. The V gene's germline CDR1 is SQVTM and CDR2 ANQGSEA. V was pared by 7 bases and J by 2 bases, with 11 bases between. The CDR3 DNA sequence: TGCAGCGGGATGACAGGTCAAGAGACCCAGTACTTC. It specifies CSGMTGQETQYF.

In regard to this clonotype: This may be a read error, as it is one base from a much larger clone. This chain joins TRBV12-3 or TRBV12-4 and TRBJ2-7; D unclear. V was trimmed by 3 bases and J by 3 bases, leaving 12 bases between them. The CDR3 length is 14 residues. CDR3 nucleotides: TGTGCCAGCAGTTTTCAGATAGCCAGCTACGAGCAGTACTTC. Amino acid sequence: CASSFQIASYEQYF.

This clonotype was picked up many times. CDR3: CASSDSSGAQTGELFF. The CDR3 DNA sequence: TGTGCCAGCAGTGATAGTAGCGGGGCCCAAACCGGGGAGCTGTTTTTT. The genes are TRBV25-1 and TRBJ2-2, with TRBD2 identical over 8 bases. CDR1 is MGHDK and CDR2 is SYGVNS in the germline V gene. V gave up 3 bases and J gave up 5 bases; unmatched junction bases: 8. The CDR3 is 16 amino acids. The full variable domain, completed using reference TRBV25-1 and TRBJ2-2, is EADIYQTPRYLVIGTGKKITLECSQTMGHDKMYWYQQDPGMELHLIHYSYGVNSTEKGDLSSESTVSRIRTEHFPLTLESARPSHTSQYLCASSDSSGAQTGELFFGEGSRLTVL.

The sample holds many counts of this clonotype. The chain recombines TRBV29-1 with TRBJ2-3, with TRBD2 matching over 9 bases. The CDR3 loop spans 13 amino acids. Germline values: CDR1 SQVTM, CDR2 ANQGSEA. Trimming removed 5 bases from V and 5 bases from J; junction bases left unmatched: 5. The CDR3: CSVRSGSGDTQYF. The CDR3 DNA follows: TGCAGCGTTCGTAGCGGGAGTGGAGATACGCAGTATTTT.

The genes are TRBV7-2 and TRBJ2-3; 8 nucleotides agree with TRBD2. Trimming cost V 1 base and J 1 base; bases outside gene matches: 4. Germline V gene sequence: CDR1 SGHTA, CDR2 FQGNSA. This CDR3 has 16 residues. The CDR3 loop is CASSLGPGLGTDTQYF. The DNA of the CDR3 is TGTGCCAGCAGCTTAGGCCCGGGACTAGGCACAGATACGCAGTATTTT.

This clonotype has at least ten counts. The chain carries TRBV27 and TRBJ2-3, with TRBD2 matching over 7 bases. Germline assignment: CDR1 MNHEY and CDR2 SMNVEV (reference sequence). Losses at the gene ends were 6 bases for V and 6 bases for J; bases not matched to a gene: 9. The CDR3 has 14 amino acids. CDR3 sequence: CASRRTGGLDTQYF. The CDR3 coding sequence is TGTGCCAGCAGAAGGACGGGAGGTTTGGATACGCAGTATTTT.

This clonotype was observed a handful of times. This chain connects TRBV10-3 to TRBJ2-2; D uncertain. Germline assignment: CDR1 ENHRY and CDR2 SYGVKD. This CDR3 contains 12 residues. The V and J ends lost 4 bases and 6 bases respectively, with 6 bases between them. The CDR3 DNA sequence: TGTGCCATCAGTGCACTCCCCGGGGAGCTGTTTTTT. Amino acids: CAISALPGELFF.

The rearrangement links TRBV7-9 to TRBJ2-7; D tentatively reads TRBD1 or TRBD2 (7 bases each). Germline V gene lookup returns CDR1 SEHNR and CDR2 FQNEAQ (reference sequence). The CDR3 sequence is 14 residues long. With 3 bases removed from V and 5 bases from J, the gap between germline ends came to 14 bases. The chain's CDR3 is CASSFPQGGHEQYF. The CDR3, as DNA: TGTGCCAGCAGCTTCCCGCAGGGGGGGCACGAGCAGTACTTC.

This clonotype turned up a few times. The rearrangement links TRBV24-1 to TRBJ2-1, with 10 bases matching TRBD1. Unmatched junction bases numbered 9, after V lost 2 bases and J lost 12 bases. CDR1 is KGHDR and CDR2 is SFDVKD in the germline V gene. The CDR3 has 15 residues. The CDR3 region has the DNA TGTGCCACCAGTGATTCCGGACAGGGGGAGGAAGGGCAGTTCTTC. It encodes CATSDSGQGEEGQFF.

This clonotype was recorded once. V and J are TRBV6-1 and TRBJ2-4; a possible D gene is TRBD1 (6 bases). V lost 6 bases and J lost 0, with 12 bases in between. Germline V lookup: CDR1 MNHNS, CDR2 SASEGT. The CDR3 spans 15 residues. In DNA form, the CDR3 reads TGTGCCAGCAGGTCCGGGACACTAGCCAAAAACATTCAGTACTTC. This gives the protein CASRSGTLAKNIQYF.

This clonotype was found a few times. The DNA of the CDR3 is TGTGCCAGCAGCCAATCCCCTTCCTACGAGCAGTACTTC. This gives the protein CASSQSPSYEQYF. The chain uses TRBV3-1 and TRBJ2-7; no clear D. The length of the CDR3 is 13 residues. Trimming pared 2 bases from V and 1 base from J, leaving 6 bases between. Per the germline V gene, CDR1 is LGHDT and CDR2 is YNNKEL (reference sequence).

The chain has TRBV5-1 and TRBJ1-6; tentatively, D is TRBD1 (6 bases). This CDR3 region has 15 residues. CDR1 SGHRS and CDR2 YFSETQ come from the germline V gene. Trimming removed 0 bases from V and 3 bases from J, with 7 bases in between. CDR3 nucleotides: TGCGCCAGCAGCTTGGGGACAGTCTATAATTCACCCCTCCACTTT. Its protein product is CASSLGTVYNSPLHF.

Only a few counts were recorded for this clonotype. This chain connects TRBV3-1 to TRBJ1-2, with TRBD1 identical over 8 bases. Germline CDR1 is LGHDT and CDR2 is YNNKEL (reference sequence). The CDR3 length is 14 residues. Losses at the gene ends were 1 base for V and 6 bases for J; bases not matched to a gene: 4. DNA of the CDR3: TGTGCCAGCAGCCAAGCGGACAGGGCCCATGGCTACACCTTC. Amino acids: CASSQADRAHGYTF.

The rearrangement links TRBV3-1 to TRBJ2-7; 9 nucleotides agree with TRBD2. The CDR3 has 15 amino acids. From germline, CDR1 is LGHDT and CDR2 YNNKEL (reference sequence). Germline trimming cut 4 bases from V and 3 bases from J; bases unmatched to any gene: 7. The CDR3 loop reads CASSPLGTSFYEQYF. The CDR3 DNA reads TGTGCCAGCAGCCCCTTGGGGACTAGCTTCTACGAGCAGTACTTC.

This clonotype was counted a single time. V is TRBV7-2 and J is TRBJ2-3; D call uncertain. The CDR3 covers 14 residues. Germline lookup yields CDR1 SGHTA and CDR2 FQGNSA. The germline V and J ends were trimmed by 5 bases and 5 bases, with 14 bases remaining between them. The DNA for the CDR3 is TGTGCCAGCAGCCCCGCCCTTACGGGAGATACGCAGTATTTT. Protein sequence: CASSPALTGDTQYF. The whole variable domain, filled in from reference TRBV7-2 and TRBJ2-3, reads GAGVSQSPSNKVTEKGKDVELRCDPISGHTALYWYRQSLGQGLEFLIYFQGNSAPDKSGLPSDRFSAERTGGSVSTLTIQRTQQEDSAVYLCASSPALTGDTQYFGPGTRLTVL.

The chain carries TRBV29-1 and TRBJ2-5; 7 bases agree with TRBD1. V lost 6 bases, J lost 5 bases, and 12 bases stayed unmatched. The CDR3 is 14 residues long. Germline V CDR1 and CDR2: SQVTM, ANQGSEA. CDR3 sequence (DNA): TGCAGCGTCGTACTGGACAGGAATGGGGAGACCCAGTACTTC. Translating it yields CSVVLDRNGETQYF.

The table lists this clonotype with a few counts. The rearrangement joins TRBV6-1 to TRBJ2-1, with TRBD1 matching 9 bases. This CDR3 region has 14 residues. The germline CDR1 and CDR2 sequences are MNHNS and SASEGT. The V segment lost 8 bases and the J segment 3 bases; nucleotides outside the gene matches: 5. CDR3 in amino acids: CASGEDRGYNEQFF. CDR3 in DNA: TGTGCCAGCGGAGAGGACAGGGGCTACAATGAGCAGTTCTTC.

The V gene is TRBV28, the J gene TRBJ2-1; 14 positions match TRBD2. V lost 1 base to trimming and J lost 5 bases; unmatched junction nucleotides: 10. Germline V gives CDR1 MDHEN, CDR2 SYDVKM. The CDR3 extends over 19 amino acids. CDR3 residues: CASSLSIGLAGGRDNEQFF. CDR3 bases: TGTGCCAGCAGTTTATCTATCGGACTAGCGGGGGGACGGGACAATGAGCAGTTCTTC.

In DNA form, the CDR3 reads TGTGCCAGCAGCTTAATCTCGGGACAGGGGAATTCACCCCTCCACTTT. This sequence encodes CASSLISGQGNSPLHF. The V and J genes are TRBV11-2 and TRBJ1-6, with 10 nucleotides matching TRBD1. The V gene end was trimmed by 2 bases and the J gene end by 7 bases; junction bases not matched to a gene: 5. Germline assignment: CDR1 SGHAT and CDR2 FQNNGV. The CDR3 has 16 residues. Using reference TRBV11-2 and TRBJ1-6 for the parts outside the CDR3, the full variable domain is EAGVAQSPRYKIIEKRQSVAFWCNPISGHATLYWYQQILGQGPKLLIQFQNNGVVDDSQLPKDRFSAERLKGVDSTLKIQPAKLEDSAVYLCASSLISGQGNSPLHFGNGTRLTVT.

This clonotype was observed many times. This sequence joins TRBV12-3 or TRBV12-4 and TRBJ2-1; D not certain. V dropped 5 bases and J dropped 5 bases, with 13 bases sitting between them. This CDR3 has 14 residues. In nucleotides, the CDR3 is TGTGCCAGCAGTACCGTCACAGTCAACAATGAGCAGTTCTTC. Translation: CASSTVTVNNEQFF.

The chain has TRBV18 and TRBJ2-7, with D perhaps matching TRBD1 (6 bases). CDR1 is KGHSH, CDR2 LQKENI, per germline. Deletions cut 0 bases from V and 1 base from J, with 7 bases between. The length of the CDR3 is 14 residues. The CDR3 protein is CASSPPGHSYEQYF. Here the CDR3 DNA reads TGTGCCAGCTCACCACCGGGACATTCCTACGAGCAGTACTTC.

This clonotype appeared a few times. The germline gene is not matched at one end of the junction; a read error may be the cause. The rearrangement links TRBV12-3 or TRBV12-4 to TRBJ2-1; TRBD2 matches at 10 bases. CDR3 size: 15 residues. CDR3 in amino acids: CASSLAGEGGNEQFF. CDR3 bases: TGTGCCAGCAGTCTAGCGGGAGAGGGTGGGAATGAGCAGTTCTTC.

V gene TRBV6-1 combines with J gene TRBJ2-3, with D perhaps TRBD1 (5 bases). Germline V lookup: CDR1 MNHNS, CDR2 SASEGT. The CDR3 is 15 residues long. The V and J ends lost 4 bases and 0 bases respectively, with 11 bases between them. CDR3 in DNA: TGTGCCAGCAGTGGCTACGACAGTAGCACAGATACGCAGTATTTT. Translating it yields CASSGYDSSTDTQYF.

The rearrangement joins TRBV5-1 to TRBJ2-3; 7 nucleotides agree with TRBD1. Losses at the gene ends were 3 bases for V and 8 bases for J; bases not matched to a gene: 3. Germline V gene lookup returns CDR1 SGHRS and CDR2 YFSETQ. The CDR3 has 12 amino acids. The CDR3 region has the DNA TGCGCCAGCAGCTCGGACAGGTCTACGCAGTATTTT. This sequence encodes CASSSDRSTQYF.

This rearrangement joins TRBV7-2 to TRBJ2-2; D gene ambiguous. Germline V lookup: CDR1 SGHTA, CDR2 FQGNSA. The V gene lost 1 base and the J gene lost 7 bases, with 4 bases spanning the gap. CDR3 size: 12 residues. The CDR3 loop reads CASSLDHGELFF. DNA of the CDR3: TGTGCCAGCAGCTTAGATCACGGGGAGCTGTTTTTT.

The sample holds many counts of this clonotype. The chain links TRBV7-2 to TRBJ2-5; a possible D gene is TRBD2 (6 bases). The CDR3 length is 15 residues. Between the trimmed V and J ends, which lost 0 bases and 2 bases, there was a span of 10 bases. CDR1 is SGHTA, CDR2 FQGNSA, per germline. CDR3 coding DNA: TGTGCCAGCAGCTTAGCTCGGGACTTTCAAGAGACCCAGTACTTC. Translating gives CASSLARDFQETQYF.

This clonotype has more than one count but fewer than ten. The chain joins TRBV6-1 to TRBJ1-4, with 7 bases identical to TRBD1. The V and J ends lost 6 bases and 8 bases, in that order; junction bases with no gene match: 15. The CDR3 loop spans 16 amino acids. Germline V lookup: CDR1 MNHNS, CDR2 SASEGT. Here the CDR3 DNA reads TGTGCCAGCAGCCGACAGGGTATGAGACTAAACGAAAAACTGTTTTTT. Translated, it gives CASSRQGMRLNEKLFF.

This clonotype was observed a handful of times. The CDR3 DNA is TGTGCCAGCAGTCCTTCGGGCGGCGGGGTGGATGAGCAGTTCTTC. Amino acid sequence: CASSPSGGGVDEQFF. The genes are TRBV12-3 or TRBV12-4 and TRBJ2-1, with a weak D call TRBD2 (6 bases). The CDR3 extends over 15 amino acids. With 5 bases removed from V and 8 bases from J, the gap between germline ends came to 19 bases.

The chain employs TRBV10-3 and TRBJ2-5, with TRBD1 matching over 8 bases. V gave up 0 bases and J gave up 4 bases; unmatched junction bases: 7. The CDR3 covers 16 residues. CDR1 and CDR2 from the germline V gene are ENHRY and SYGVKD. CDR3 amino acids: CAISESKAGGGETQYF. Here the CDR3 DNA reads TGTGCCATCAGTGAGTCGAAGGCAGGGGGCGGAGAGACCCAGTACTTC.